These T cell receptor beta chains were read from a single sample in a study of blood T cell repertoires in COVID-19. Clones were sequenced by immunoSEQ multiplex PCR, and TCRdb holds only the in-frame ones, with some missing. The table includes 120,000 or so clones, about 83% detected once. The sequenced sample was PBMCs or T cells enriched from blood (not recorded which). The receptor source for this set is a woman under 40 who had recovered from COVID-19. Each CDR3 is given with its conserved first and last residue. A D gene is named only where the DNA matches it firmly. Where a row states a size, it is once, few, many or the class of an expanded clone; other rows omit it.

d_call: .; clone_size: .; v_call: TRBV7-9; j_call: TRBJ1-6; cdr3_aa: CASSAVQSNNSPLHF; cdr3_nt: TGTGCCAGCAGCGCGGTCCAGAGTAATAATTCACCCCTCCACTTT
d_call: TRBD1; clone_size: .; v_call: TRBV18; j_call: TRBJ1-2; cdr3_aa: CASSPRQGADYGYTF; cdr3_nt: TGTGCCAGCTCACCTCGACAGGGGGCTGACTATGGCTACACCTTC
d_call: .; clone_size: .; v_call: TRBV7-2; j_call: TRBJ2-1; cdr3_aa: CASSARGTSSYNEQFF; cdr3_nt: TGTGCCAGCAGCGCGCGGGGAACGAGCTCCTACAATGAGCAGTTCTTC
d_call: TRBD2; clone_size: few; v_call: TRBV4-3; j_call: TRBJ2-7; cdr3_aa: CASSQEASGGDHGDEQYF; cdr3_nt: TGCGCCAGCAGCCAAGAAGCAAGCGGGGGGGATCATGGCGACGAGCAGTACTTC
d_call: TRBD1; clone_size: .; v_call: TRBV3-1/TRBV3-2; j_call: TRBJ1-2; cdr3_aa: CASSRFRDRAGYTF; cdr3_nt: TGTGCCAGCAGCCGTTTCCGGGACAGGGCTGGCTACACCTTC
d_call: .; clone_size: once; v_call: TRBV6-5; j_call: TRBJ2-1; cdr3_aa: CASSSDFNEQFF; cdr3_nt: TGTGCCAGCAGTTCCGACTTTAATGAGCAGTTCTTC
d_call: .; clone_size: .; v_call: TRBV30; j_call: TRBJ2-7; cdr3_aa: CAWTYSSGYEQYF; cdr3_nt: TGTGCCTGGACGTATTCGTCGGGTTACGAGCAGTACTTC
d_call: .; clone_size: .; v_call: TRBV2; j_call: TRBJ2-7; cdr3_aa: CASSQGVSYEQYF; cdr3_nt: TGTGCCAGCAGCCAAGGGGTTTCCTACGAGCAGTACTTC
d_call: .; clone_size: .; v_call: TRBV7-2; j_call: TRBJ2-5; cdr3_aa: CASSLDGKYQETQYF; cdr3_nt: TGTGCCAGCAGCTTAGACGGGAAGTACCAAGAGACCCAGTACTTC
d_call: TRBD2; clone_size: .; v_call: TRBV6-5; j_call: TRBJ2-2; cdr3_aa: CASKGTSETGELFF; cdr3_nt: TGTGCCAGCAAAGGGACTAGCGAAACCGGGGAGCTGTTTTTT
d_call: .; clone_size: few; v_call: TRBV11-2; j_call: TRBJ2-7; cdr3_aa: CASSLGRDLAYEQYF; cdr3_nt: TGTGCCAGCAGCTTAGGGAGGGACTTAGCCTACGAGCAGTACTTC
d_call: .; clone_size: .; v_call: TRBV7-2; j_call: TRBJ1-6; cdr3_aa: CASSLRASGQTYNSPLHF; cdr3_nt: TGTGCCAGCAGCTTAAGGGCGTCGGGACAAACATATAATTCACCCCTCCACTTT
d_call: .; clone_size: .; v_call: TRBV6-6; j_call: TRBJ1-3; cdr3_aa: CASSYSQGGSGNTIYF; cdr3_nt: TGTGCCAGCAGTTACTCTCAGGGAGGCTCTGGAAACACCATATATTTT
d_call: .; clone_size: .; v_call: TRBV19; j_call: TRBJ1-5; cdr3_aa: CASSPRQINQPQHF; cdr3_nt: TGTGCCAGTAGTCCCCGACAGATCAATCAGCCCCAGCATTTT
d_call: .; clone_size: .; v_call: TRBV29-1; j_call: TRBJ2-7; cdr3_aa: CSGGRRGGDEQYF; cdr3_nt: TGCAGCGGGGGGCGGAGGGGGGGCGACGAGCAGTACTTC
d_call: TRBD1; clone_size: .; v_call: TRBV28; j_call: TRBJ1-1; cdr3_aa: CASSLSKGQMNTEAFF; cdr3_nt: TGTGCCAGCAGTTTATCCAAGGGACAGATGAACACTGAAGCTTTCTTT
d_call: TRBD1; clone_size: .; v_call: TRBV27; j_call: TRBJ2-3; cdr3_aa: CASSVQGGSTDTQYF; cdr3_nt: TGTGCCAGCAGTGTACAGGGGGGAAGCACAGATACGCAGTATTTT
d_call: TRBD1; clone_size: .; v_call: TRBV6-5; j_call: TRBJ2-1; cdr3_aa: CASTSTGTGDNEQFF; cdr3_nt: TGTGCCAGCACCTCCACCGGGACAGGGGACAATGAGCAGTTCTTC
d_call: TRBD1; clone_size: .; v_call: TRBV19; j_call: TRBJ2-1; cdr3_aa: CASSISGTVAYNEQFF; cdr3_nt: TGTGCCAGTAGTATATCAGGGACAGTTGCCTACAATGAGCAGTTCTTC
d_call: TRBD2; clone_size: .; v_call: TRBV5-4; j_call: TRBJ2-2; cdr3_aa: CASNTRGGANTGELFF; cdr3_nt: TGTGCCAGCAACACACGGGGGGGAGCGAACACCGGGGAGCTGTTTTTT
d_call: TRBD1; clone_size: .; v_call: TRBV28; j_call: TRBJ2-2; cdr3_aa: CASSSQGGTGELFF; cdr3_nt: TGTGCCAGCAGTTCACAGGGGGGCACCGGGGAGCTGTTTTTT
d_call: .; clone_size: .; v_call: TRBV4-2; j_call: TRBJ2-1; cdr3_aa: CASSHDLRDSRYNEQFF; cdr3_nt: TGTGCCAGCAGCCATGACCTCCGGGACTCACGCTACAATGAGCAGTTCTTC
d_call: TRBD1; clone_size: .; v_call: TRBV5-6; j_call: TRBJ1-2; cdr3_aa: CASSPGQTYGYTF; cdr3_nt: TGTGCCAGCAGCCCGGGACAGACCTATGGCTACACCTTC
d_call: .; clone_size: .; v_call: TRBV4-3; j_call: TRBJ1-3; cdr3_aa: CASSQSHGARSGNTIYF; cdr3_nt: TGCGCCAGCAGTCAGTCGCATGGGGCCCGCTCTGGAAACACCATATATTTT
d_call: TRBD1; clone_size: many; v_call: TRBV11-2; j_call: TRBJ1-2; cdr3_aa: CASSLEDRGNDGYTF; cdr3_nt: TGTGCCAGCAGCCTCGAAGACAGGGGGAACGACGGCTACACCTTC
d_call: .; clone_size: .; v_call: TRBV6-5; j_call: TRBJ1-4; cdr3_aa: CASSPSGATNEKLFF; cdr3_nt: TGTGCCAGCAGTCCGTCAGGGGCGACTAATGAAAAACTGTTTTTT
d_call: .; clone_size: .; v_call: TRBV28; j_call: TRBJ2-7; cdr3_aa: CASRRARYEQYF; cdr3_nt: TGTGCCAGCCGGAGGGCCAGGTACGAGCAGTACTTC
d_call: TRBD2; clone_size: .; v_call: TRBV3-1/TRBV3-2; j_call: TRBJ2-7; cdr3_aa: CASSRGSSGYEQYF; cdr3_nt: TGTGCCAGCAGCCGGGGGTCTAGCGGATACGAGCAGTACTTC
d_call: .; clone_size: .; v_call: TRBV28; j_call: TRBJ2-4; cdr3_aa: CASTPGRVIAKNIQYF; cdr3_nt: TGTGCCAGCACCCCCGGGCGGGTCATCGCCAAAAACATTCAGTACTTC
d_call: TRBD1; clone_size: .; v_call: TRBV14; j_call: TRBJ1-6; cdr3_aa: CASSQESAGGQGPNSPLHF; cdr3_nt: TGTGCCAGCAGCCAAGAATCTGCCGGTGGACAGGGCCCGAATTCACCCCTCCACTTT
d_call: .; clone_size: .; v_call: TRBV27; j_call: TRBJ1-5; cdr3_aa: CASSLRGVGQPQHF; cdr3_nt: TGTGCCAGCAGTTTACGCGGGGTCGGTCAGCCCCAGCATTTT
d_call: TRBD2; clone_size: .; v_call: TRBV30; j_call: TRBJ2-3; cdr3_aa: CAWTSGGDTQYF; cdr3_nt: TGTGCCTGGACTAGCGGCGGAGATACGCAGTATTTT
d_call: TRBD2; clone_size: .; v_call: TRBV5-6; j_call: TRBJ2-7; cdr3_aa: CASRRTIRTSGPYEQYF; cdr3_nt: TGTGCCAGCAGGCGGACCATCCGGACTAGCGGCCCCTACGAGCAGTACTTC
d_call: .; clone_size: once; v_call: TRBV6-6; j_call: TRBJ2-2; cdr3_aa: CASSYNGRTGELFF; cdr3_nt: TGTGCCAGCAGTTACAATGGGAGGACCGGGGAGCTGTTTTTT
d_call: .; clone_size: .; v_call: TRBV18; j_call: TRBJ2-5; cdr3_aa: CASSPGAGSQETQYF; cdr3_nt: TGTGCCAGCTCACCAGGGGCGGGATCCCAAGAGACCCAGTACTTC
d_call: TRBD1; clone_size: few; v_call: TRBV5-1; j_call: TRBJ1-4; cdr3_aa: CASRPGQNVPNEKLFF; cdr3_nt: TGCGCCAGCAGGCCGGGACAGAACGTCCCTAATGAAAAACTGTTTTTT
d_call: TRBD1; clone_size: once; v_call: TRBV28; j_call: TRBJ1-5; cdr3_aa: CASSQGTGGHF; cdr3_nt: TGTGCCAGCAGTCAAGGGACAGGTGGCCATTTT
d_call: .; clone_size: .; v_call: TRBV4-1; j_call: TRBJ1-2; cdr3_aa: CASSLVVRGGNGGYTF; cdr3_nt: TGCGCCAGCAGCCTAGTCGTTCGTGGGGGCAACGGCGGCTACACCTTC
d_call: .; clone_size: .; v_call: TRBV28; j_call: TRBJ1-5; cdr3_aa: CASSFGWGGRGNQPQHF; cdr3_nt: TGTGCCAGCAGTTTCGGTTGGGGGGGCAGGGGCAATCAGCCCCAGCATTTT
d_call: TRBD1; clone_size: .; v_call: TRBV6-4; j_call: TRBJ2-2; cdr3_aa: CASSDLPAGTGGNGELFF; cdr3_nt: TGTGCCAGCAGTGACCTCCCGGCGGGGACAGGGGGCAACGGGGAGCTGTTTTTT
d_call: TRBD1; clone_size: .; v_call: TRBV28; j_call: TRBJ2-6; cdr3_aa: CASSPQTGGLAGANVLTF; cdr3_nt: TGTGCCAGCAGTCCGCAGACAGGGGGCCTTGCTGGGGCCAACGTCCTGACTTTC
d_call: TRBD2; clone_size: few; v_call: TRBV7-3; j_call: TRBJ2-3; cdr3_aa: CASSSGLAGGTDTQYF; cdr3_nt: TGTGCCAGCAGCTCCGGACTAGCGGGGGGCACAGATACGCAGTATTTT
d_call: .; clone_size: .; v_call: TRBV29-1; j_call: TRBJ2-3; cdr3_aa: CSIDQGSTDTQYF; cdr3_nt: TGCAGCATCGATCAGGGTAGCACAGATACGCAGTATTTT
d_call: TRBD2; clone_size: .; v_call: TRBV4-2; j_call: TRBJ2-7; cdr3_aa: CASSQSPSGPTVTYEQYF; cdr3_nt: TGTGCCAGCAGCCAATCCCCTAGCGGGCCTACGGTCACCTACGAGCAGTACTTC
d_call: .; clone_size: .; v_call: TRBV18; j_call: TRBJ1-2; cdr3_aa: CASSPADTNYGYTF; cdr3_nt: TGTGCCAGCTCACCAGCAGACACAAACTATGGCTACACCTTC
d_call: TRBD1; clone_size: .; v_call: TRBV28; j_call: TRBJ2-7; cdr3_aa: CASTVLGTGIYEQYF; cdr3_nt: TGTGCCAGCACCGTTTTGGGGACAGGGATTTACGAGCAGTACTTC
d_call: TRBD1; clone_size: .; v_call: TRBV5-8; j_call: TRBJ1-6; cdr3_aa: CASSRGTDNSPLHF; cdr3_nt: TGTGCCAGCAGCCGGGGGACAGACAATTCACCCCTCCACTTT
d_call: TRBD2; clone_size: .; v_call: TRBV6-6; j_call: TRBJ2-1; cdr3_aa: CASSHSGEWDEQFF; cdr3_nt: TGTGCCAGCAGCCATAGCGGGGAGTGGGATGAGCAGTTCTTC
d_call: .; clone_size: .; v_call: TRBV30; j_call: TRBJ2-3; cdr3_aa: CAWGGLSTSTDTQYF; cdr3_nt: TGTGCCTGGGGGGGACTTTCCACTAGCACAGATACGCAGTATTTT